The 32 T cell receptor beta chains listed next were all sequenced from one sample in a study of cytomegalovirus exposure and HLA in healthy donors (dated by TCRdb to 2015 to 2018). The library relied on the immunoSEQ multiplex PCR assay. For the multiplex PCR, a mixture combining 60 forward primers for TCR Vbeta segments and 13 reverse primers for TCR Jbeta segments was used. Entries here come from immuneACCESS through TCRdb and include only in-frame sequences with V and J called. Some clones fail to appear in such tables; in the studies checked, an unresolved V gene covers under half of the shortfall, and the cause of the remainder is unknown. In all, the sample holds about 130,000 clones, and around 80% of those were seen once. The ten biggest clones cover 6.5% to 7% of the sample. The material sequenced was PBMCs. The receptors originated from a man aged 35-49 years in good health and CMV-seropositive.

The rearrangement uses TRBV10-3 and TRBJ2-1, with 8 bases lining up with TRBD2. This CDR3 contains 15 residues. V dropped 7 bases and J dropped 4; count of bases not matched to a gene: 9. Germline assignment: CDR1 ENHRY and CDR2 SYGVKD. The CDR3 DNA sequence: TGTGCCATCAACGAGGGGCTAGCGGGTTACAATGAGCAGTTCTTC. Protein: CAINEGLAGYNEQFF.

The CDR3 reads CASSPRQSSTDTQYF. CDR3 in DNA: TGTGCCAGCTCACCACGACAATCTAGCACAGATACGCAGTATTTT. The chain uses TRBV18 and TRBJ2-3; D ambiguous. Germline values: CDR1 KGHSH, CDR2 LQKENI. CDR3 length: 15 amino acids. V shed 1 base and J shed 0 bases, with 8 bases lying between them.

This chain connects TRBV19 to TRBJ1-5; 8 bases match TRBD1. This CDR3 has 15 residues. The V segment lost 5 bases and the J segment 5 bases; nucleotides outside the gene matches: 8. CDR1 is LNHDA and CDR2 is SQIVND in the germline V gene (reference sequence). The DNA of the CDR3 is TGTGCCAGTAGTGCGGACAGGGCCGACGATCAGCCCCAGCATTTT. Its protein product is CASSADRADDQPQHF.

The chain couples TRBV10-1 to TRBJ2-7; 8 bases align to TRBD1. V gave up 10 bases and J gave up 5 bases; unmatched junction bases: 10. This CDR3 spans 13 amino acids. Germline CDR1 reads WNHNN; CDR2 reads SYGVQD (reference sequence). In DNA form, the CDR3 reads TGCGCCACCCCTCGGACAGGGTGTGACGAGCAGTACTTC. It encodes CATPRTGCDEQYF.

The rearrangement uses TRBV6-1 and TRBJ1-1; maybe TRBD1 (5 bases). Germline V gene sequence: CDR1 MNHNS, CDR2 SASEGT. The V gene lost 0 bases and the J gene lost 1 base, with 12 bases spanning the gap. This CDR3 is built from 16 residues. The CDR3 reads CASSEAPGQPNTEAFF. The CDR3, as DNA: TGTGCCAGCAGTGAAGCCCCCGGACAACCGAACACTGAAGCTTTCTTT.

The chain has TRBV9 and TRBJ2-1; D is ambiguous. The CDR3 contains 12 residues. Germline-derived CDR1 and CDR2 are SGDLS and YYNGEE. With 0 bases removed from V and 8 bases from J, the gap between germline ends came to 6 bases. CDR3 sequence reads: CASSVDADEQFF. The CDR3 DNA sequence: TGTGCCAGCAGCGTAGACGCGGATGAGCAGTTCTTC.

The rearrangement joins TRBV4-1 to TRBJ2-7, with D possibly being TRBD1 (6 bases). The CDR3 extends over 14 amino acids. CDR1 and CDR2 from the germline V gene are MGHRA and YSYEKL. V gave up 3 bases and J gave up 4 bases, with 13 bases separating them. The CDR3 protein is CASSHPDRRYEQYF. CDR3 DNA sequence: TGCGCCAGCAGCCACCCAGACAGGAGGTACGAGCAGTACTTC.

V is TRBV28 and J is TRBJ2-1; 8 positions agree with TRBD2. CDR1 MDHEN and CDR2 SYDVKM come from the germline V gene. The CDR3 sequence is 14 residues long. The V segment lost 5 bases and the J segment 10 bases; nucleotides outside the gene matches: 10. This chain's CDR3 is CASSHRMGLEEQFF. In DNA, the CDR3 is TGTGCCAGCAGTCATAGGATGGGACTAGAGGAGCAGTTCTTC.

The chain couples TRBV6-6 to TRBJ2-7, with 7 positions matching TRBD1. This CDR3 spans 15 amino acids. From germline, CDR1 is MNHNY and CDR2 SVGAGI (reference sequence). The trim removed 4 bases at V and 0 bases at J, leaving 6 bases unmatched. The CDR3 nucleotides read TGTGCCAGCAGTTCGGGGACAGCGCACTCCTACGAGCAGTACTTC. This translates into CASSSGTAHSYEQYF.

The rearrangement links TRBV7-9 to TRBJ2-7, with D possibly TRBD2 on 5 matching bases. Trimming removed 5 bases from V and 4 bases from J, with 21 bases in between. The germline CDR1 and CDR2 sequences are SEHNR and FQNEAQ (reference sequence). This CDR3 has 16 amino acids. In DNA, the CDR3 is TGTGCCAGCAGCGGGTCTAGCCCCGTAAAGTCGTACGAGCAGTACTTC. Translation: CASSGSSPVKSYEQYF.

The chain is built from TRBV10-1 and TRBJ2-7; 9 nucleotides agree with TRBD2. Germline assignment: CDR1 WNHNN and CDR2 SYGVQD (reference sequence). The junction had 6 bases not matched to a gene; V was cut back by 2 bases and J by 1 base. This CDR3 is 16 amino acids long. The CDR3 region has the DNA TGCGCCAGCAGTGAGGGGGCGGGAGGGCCTTCCTACGAGCAGTACTTC. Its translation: CASSEGAGGPSYEQYF.

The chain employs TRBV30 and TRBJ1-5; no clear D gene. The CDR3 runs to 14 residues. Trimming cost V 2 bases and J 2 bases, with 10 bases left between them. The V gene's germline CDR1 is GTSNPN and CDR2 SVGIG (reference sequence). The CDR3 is CAWSSGQGNQPQHF. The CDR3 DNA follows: TGTGCCTGGAGTTCAGGTCAAGGCAATCAGCCCCAGCATTTT.

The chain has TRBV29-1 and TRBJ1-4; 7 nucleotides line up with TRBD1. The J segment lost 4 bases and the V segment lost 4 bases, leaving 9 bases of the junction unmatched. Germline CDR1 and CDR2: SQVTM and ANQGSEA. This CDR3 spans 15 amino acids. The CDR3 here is CSVGQGGVDNEKLFF. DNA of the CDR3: TGCAGCGTTGGACAGGGAGGCGTGGATAATGAAAAACTGTTTTTT.

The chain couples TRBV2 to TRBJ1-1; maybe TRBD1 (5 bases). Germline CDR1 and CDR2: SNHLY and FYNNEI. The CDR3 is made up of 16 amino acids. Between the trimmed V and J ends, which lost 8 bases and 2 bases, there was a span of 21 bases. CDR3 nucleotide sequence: TGTGCCAGCTCCTTCAGGGCAGGCTCCCTAAACACTGAAGCTTTCTTT. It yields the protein CASSFRAGSLNTEAFF.

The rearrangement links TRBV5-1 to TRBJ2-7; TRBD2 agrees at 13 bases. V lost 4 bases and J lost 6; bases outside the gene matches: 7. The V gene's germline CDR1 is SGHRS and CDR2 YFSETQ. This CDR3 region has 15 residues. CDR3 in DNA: TGCGCCAGCAGCCCCACTAGCGGGAGGGATGGCGAGCAGTACTTC. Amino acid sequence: CASSPTSGRDGEQYF.

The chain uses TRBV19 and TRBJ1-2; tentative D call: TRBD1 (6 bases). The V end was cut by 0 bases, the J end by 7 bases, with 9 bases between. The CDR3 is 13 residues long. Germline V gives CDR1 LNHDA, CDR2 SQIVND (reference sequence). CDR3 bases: TGTGCCAGTAGTATAGAAGGGGGTCGTGGCTACACCTTC. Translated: CASSIEGGRGYTF.

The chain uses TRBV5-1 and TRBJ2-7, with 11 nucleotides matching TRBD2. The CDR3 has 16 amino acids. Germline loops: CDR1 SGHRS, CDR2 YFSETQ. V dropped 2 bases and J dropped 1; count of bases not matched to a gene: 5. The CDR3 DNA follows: TGCGCCAGCAGCTTACTAGCGGGGGACCTTTCCTACGAGCAGTACTTC. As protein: CASSLLAGDLSYEQYF.

This chain's CDR3 is CASSVHRELSVKNIQYF. The CDR3 DNA follows: TGTGCCAGCAGCGTTCACAGGGAACTTTCTGTCAAAAACATTCAGTACTTC. The chain has TRBV5-6 and TRBJ2-4, with a tentative D call TRBD1 (6 bases). Germline CDR1 reads SGHDT; CDR2 reads YYEEEE. This CDR3 spans 17 amino acids. V was clipped by 4 bases and J by 3 bases, with 20 bases between them.

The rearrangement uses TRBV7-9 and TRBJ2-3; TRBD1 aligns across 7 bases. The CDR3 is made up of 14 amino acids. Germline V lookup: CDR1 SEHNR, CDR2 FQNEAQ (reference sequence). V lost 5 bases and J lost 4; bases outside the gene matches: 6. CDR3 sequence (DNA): TGTGCCAGCAGCCCTAGGGGGCTCCCAGATACGCAGTATTTT. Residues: CASSPRGLPDTQYF. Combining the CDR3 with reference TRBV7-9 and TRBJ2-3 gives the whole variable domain DTGVSQNPRHKITKRGQNVTFRCDPISEHNRLYWYRQTLGQGPEFLTYFQNEAQLEKSRLLSDRFSAERPKGSFSTLEIQRTEQGDSAMYLCASSPRGLPDTQYFGPGTRLTVL.

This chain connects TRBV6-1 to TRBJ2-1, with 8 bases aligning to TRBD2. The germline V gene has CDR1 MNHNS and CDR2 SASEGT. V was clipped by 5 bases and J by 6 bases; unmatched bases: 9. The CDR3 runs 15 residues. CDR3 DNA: TGTGCCAGCAGTACGACTAGCGACCCTTCCAATGAGCAGTTCTTC. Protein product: CASSTTSDPSNEQFF.

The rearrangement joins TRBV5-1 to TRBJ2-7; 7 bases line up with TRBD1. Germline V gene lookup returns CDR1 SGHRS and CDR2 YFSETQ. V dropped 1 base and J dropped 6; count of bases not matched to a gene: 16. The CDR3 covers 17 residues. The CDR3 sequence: CASSLTGTAIRLSEQYF. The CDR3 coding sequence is TGCGCCAGCAGCTTGACCGGGACAGCAATTCGTCTGTCCGAGCAGTACTTC. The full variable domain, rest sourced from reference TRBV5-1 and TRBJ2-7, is KAGVTQTPRYLIKTRGQQVTLSCSPISGHRSVSWYQQTPGQGLQFLFEYFSETQRNKGNFPGRFSGRQFSNSRSEMNVSTLELGDSALYLCASSLTGTAIRLSEQYFGPGTRLTVT.

The CDR3 bases are TGTGCCAGTAGTATAAGCGCCAGGGTAGGTAATCAGCCCCAGCATTTT. As protein: CASSISARVGNQPQHF. J is TRBJ1-5 and V is TRBV19, with a tentative D call TRBD1 (5 bases). CDR3 length equals 16 residues. CDR1 and CDR2 from the germline V gene are LNHDA and SQIVND (reference sequence). V was clipped by 2 bases and J by 4 bases, with 15 bases between them.

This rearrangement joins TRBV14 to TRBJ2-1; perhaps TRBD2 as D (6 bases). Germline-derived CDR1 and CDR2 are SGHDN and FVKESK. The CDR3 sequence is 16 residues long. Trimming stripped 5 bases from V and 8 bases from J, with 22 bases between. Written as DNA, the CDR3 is TGTGCCAGCAGCTCAAGAGTGGCGGGATCGATCGATGAGCAGTTCTTC. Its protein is CASSSRVAGSIDEQFF.

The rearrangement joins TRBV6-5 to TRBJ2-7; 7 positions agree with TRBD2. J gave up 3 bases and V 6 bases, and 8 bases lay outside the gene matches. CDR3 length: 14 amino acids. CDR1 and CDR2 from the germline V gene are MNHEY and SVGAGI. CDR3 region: CASRRGTVLYEQYF. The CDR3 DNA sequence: TGTGCCAGCAGGCGGGGGACGGTACTCTACGAGCAGTACTTC.

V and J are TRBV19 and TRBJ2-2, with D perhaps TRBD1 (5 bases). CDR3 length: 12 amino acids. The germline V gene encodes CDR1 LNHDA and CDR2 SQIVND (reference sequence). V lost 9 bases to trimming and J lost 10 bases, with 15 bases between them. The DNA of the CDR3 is TGTGCCAGCCAAGCAGGGCCTGTGGAGCTGTTTTTT. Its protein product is CASQAGPVELFF.

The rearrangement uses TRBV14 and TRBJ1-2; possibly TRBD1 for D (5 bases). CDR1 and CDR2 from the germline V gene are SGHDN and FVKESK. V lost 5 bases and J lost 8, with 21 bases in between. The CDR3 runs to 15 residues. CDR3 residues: CASSISGLTMMGYTF. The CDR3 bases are TGTGCCAGCAGCATTTCGGGACTGACTATGATGGGCTACACCTTC.

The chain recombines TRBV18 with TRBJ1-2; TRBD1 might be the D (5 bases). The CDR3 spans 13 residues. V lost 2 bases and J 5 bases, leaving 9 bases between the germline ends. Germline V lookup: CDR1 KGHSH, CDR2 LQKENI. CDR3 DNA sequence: TGTGCCAGCTCACCAGAGACAGAGTATGGCTACACCTTC. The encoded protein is CASSPETEYGYTF.

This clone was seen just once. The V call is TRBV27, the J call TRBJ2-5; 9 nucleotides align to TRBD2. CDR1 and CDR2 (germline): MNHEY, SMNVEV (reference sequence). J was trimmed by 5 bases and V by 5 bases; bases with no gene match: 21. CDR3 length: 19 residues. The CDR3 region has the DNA TGTGCCAGCAGTCGGTCCCGCGGGGGGGCATTATTTCCTAGGGAGACCCAGTACTTC. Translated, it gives CASSRSRGGALFPRETQYF.

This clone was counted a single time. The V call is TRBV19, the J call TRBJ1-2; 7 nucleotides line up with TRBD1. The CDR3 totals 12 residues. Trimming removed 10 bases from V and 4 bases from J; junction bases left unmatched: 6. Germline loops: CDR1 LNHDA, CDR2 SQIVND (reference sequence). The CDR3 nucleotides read TGTGCCACCTCGGGACAGAGCTATGGCTACACCTTC. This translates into CATSGQSYGYTF.

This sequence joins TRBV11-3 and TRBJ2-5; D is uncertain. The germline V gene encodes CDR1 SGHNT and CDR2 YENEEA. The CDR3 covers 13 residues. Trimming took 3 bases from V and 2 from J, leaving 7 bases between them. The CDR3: CASSFALQETQYF. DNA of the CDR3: TGTGCCAGCAGCTTCGCTCTACAAGAGACCCAGTACTTC.

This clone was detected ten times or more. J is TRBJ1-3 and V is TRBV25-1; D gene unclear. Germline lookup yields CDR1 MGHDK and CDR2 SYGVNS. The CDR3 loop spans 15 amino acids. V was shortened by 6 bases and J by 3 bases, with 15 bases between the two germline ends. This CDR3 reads CASSGHGSGGNTIYF. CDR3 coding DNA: TGTGCCAGCAGCGGTCACGGGAGTGGTGGAAACACCATATATTTT.

The chain's CDR3 is CASSYMRRQYF. The CDR3 DNA follows: TGTGCCAGCAGTTACATGAGGAGGCAGTACTTC. This chain links TRBV6-6 with TRBJ2-7; D gene unclear. Germline V gives CDR1 MNHNY, CDR2 SVGAGI (reference sequence). This CDR3 spans 11 amino acids. Trimming cost V 2 bases and J 9 bases, with 8 bases left between them.